Following are 19 T cell receptor beta chains from one sample sequenced in a study of CD8 T cells in Susac syndrome (dated by TCRdb to between 2018 and 2021). The library came from the immunoSEQ multiplex PCR assay. RNA was extracted using the RNeasy kit, and roughly 0.45 to 1 microgram was reverse transcribed with random hexamers. Using fastp at Q25 and MiXCR, TCRdb reprocessed the public reads and kept productive beta chains. Each record represents a unique CDR3 protein, reported with the most common genes and DNA among its rows. Recorded for this sample are 110,000 or so distinct CDR3 sequences; 95% to 98% of them occurred a single time. The top ten hold about 0.1% of the sample. The specimen sequenced was CD4+ T cells from PBMCs. These receptors were collected from a human donor in good health.

Only one count was recorded for this clonotype. For the CDR3, the DNA is TGTGCCAGCAGCTCACAAAGCGGGGGTCTCGATACGCAGTATTTT. It codes for CASSSQSGGLDTQYF. V usage is TRBV7-3 and J usage is TRBJ2-3; 8 bases are a match to TRBD2. CDR1 is SGHTA and CDR2 is FQGTGA in the germline V gene. This CDR3 is 15 amino acids long. The J segment lost 6 bases and the V segment lost 4 bases, leaving 9 bases of the junction unmatched.

The rearrangement joins TRBV12-3 or TRBV12-4 to TRBJ2-5; TRBD1 matches 10 bases. The CDR3 covers 13 residues. The junction had 8 bases not matched to a gene; V was cut back by 6 bases and J by 10 bases. The CDR3 region has the DNA TGTGCCAGCAGAGGCACCGGGACAGGGGACCAGTACTTC. Its protein product is CASRGTGTGDQYF.

The rearrangement uses TRBV6-5 and TRBJ2-2; maybe TRBD2 (5 bases). The CDR3 has 14 residues. Trimming took 7 bases from V and 0 from J, leaving 9 bases between them. Germline V lookup: CDR1 MNHEY, CDR2 SVGAGI. The CDR3 loop is CASMRAANTGELFF. The CDR3 bases are TGTGCCAGCATGAGGGCGGCGAACACCGGGGAGCTGTTTTTT.

The rearrangement joins TRBV7-9 to TRBJ2-7, with a possible D match to TRBD1 (6 bases). The V and J ends lost 4 bases and 7 bases respectively, with 14 bases between them. The CDR3 is made up of 13 amino acids. From germline, CDR1 is SEHNR and CDR2 FQNEAQ (reference sequence). The CDR3 protein is CASSYPRTEEQYF. CDR3 nucleotides: TGTGCCAGCAGCTATCCCCGGACAGAAGAGCAGTACTTC.

This chain uses TRBV3-1 with TRBJ2-5, with 8 bases that match TRBD2. V was pared by 0 bases and J by 4 bases, with 10 bases of the junction left unmatched. CDR1 and CDR2 from the germline V gene are LGHDT and YNNKEL (reference sequence). This CDR3 spans 17 amino acids. CDR3 protein: CASSQEWGLGPPETQYF. The CDR3, as DNA: TGTGCCAGCAGCCAAGAGTGGGGACTAGGGCCCCCAGAGACCCAGTACTTC.

This chain links TRBV7-2 with TRBJ2-5; the match to TRBD1 covers 8 bases. The CDR3 totals 14 residues. From germline, CDR1 is SGHTA and CDR2 FQGNSA. The junction had 9 bases not matched to a gene; V was cut back by 7 bases and J by 5 bases. Here the CDR3 reads CASNAGGPEETQYF. The CDR3 DNA is TGTGCCAGCAACGCAGGGGGCCCGGAGGAGACCCAGTACTTC.

V usage is TRBV5-6 and J usage is TRBJ2-2; possible D gene TRBD1, 5 bases. The V gene's germline CDR1 is SGHDT and CDR2 YYEEEE. Trimming took off 7 bases at V and 2 bases at J, with 9 bases between the two ends. This CDR3 is built from 13 residues. Here the CDR3 DNA reads TGTGCCAGCCAGGGTATAAACACCGGGGAGCTGTTTTTT. It yields the protein CASQGINTGELFF.

This chain connects TRBV15 to TRBJ2-7, with D perhaps TRBD1 (6 bases). Trimming removed 2 bases at V and 3 bases at J, with 14 bases between. CDR1 is LNHNV and CDR2 is YYDKDF in the germline V gene (reference sequence). CDR3 size: 15 residues. Here the CDR3 reads CATSRLPRQDYEQYF. In nucleotides, the CDR3 is TGTGCCACCAGCAGACTACCCCGACAGGACTACGAGCAGTACTTC.

This clonotype was detected only once. The chain combines TRBV5-6 with TRBJ2-2, with D possibly matching TRBD1 (5 bases). The germline CDR1 and CDR2 sequences are SGHDT and YYEEEE. Trimming took off 4 bases at V and 5 bases at J, with 15 bases between the two ends. There are 15 residues in the CDR3. The chain's CDR3 is CASSDQQVWTGELFF. The CDR3 bases are TGTGCCAGCAGCGACCAACAGGTCTGGACCGGGGAGCTGTTTTTT.

The chain uses TRBV7-2 and TRBJ2-7, with 9 positions matching TRBD2. The ends lost 1 base at V and 4 bases at J; junction bases unmatched: 5. This CDR3 has 15 amino acids. Germline V CDR1 and CDR2: SGHTA, FQGNSA. Here the CDR3 reads CASSLGSGSGYEQYF. CDR3 sequence (DNA): TGTGCCAGCAGCTTAGGTAGCGGGAGTGGTTACGAGCAGTACTTC.

The V call is TRBV2, the J call TRBJ2-7, with D maybe TRBD1 (5 bases). The ends were cut back, 4 bases at V and 1 base at J, with 14 bases in the middle. Looked up from germline, CDR1 is SNHLY and CDR2 is FYNNEI. The CDR3 has 15 residues. The CDR3 DNA follows: TGTGCCAGCAGTGCAGGGTGGGGCCAATCCTACGAGCAGTACTTC. Its translation is CASSAGWGQSYEQYF.

The chain carries TRBV6-2 or TRBV6-3 and TRBJ1-5, with a tentative D call TRBD1 (6 bases). Germline CDR1 and CDR2: MNHEY and SVGEGT. This CDR3 is 14 amino acids long. Trimming pared 8 bases from V and 1 base from J, leaving 12 bases between. CDR3: CASVRGGSNQPQHF. In nucleotides, the CDR3 is TGTGCCAGCGTGAGAGGGGGGAGCAATCAGCCCCAGCATTTT.

The genes are TRBV10-3 and TRBJ2-7, with TRBD1 matching 9 bases. V shed 6 bases, J shed 4 bases, and the junction held 10 bases outside the gene matches. CDR1 and CDR2 (germline): ENHRY, SYGVKD. The CDR3 extends over 15 amino acids. The CDR3 here is CAIRGPGQGQYEQYF. The CDR3 DNA follows: TGTGCCATCAGAGGCCCGGGACAGGGTCAGTACGAGCAGTACTTC.

The chain is built from TRBV27 and TRBJ1-5, with D maybe TRBD1 (5 bases). The CDR3 has 15 amino acids. V lost 8 bases to trimming and J lost 4 bases, with 18 bases between them. Germline CDR1 MNHEY, CDR2 SMNVEV (reference sequence). As DNA, the CDR3 is TGTGCCAGCGCCCATAGGGGCCTGCCGAATCAGCCCCAGCATTTT. It translates to CASAHRGLPNQPQHF.

The chain is built from TRBV4-2 and TRBJ1-5, with D perhaps matching TRBD1 (6 bases). This CDR3 contains 16 residues. Trimming shortened V by 2 bases and J by 7 bases, and 18 bases separated the two germline ends. The germline gives CDR1 LGHNA, CDR2 YNFKEQ. CDR3 nucleotides: TGTGCCAGCAGCCAAAGCCCCATGGCAGGGGAACAGCCCCAGCATTTT. It is translated as CASSQSPMAGEQPQHF.

This clonotype showed up just a few times. This chain links TRBV5-6 with TRBJ1-1; D call uncertain. CDR1 is SGHDT and CDR2 is YYEEEE in the germline V gene. The CDR3 extends over 14 amino acids. The V gene lost 0 bases and the J gene lost 0 bases, with 6 bases spanning the gap. CDR3 sequence: CASSLGPLNTEAFF. The CDR3 bases are TGTGCCAGCAGCTTGGGGCCGCTGAACACTGAAGCTTTCTTT.

The chain couples TRBV30 to TRBJ2-7, with D hard to call. V gave up 2 bases and J gave up 1 base, with 6 bases separating them. In germline, CDR1 is GTSNPN, CDR2 SVGIG (reference sequence). CDR3 length: 12 amino acids. CDR3 loop: CAWSPGSYEQYF. The CDR3 coding sequence is TGTGCCTGGAGTCCCGGATCCTACGAGCAGTACTTC.

The rearrangement links TRBV6-2 or TRBV6-3 to TRBJ2-4; no firm D call. CDR1 MNHEY and CDR2 SVGEGT come from the germline V gene. Trimming removed 5 bases from V and 0 bases from J, with 11 bases in between. The CDR3 runs to 15 residues. The CDR3 nucleotides are TGTGCCAGCAGTCCCGCCTCCGTAGCCAAAAACATTCAGTACTTC. It codes for CASSPASVAKNIQYF.

The gene calls are TRBV7-2 and TRBJ1-2; D is ambiguous. This CDR3 contains 13 residues. V lost 0 bases to trimming and J lost 4 bases, with 6 bases between them. Germline CDR1 and CDR2: SGHTA and FQGNSA. The CDR3, as DNA: TGTGCCAGCAGCTTAGCTCAGTCCTATGGCTACACCTTC. Translation: CASSLAQSYGYTF.